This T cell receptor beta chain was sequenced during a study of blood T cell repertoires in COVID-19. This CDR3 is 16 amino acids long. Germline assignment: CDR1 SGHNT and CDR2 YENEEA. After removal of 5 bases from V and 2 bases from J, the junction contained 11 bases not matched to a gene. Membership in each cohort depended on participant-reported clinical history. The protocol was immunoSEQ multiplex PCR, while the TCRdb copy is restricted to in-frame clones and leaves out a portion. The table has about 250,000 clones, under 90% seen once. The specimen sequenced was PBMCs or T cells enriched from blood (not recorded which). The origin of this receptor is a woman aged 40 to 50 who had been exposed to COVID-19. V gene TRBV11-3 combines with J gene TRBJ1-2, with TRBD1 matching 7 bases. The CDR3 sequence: CASSPGGGLENYGYTF. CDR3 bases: TGTGCCAGCAGCCCTGGAGGGGGCCTGGAGAACTATGGCTACACCTTC.